The 20 T cell receptor beta chains below were found in one sample sequenced in a study of siplizumab effects on memory and regulatory T cells. The protocol was immunoSEQ multiplex PCR, while the TCRdb copy is restricted to in-frame clones and leaves out a portion. The data show around 100,000 clones, 75% to 95% seen once. Sequenced: CD4+ T cells sorted from blood. The origin of the receptors is a human donor in good health. Some clones in this sample may be carry-over from other donors' samples.

In its sample, this clone was seen once. The chain employs TRBV20-1 and TRBJ2-1; possibly TRBD2 for D (5 bases). Per the germline V gene, CDR1 is DFQATT and CDR2 is SNEGSKA (reference sequence). Trimming left V 5 bases short and J 9 bases short, with 11 bases between. This CDR3 has 11 amino acids. The CDR3 coding sequence is TGCAGTGCTCGGGGAGCTAGTGAGCAGTTCTTC. Translating it yields CSARGASEQFF.

This clone was recorded only once. V usage is TRBV15 and J usage is TRBJ2-7; no reliable D call. V was trimmed by 1 base and J by 2 bases, leaving 9 bases between them. The CDR3 sequence is 14 residues long. Germline CDR1 LNHNV, CDR2 YYDKDF (reference sequence). In DNA form, the CDR3 reads TGTGCCACCAGCAGAGGTGAAGTCCCCTACGAGCAGTACTTC. Protein: CATSRGEVPYEQYF.

CDR3 sequence reads: CASSEGQTNTGELFF. The CDR3 coding sequence is TGTGCCAGCTCGGAGGGACAGACTAACACCGGGGAGCTGTTTTTT. The rearrangement uses TRBV18 and TRBJ2-2; tentatively, D is TRBD1 (7 bases). The V end lost 6 bases, the J end lost 2 bases, and 13 bases lay between the germline ends. Germline V CDR1 and CDR2: KGHSH, LQKENI. This CDR3 region has 15 residues.

The rearrangement joins TRBV28 to TRBJ2-7; possibly TRBD2 for D (5 bases). CDR3 length: 14 residues. Germline V gives CDR1 MDHEN, CDR2 SYDVKM. The V gene lost 2 bases and the J gene lost 3 bases, with 11 bases spanning the gap. The CDR3 bases are TGTGCCAGCAGTTTAGCTGGGAGCATCTACGAGCAGTACTTC. Protein: CASSLAGSIYEQYF.

The V gene is TRBV7-9, the J gene TRBJ1-2, with D unclear. Germline V gives CDR1 SEHNR, CDR2 FQNEAQ (reference sequence). The CDR3 runs to 14 residues. V lost 0 bases, J lost 7 bases, and 12 bases lay in between. CDR3 loop: CASSLAAGSFGYTF. CDR3 DNA: TGTGCCAGCAGCTTAGCGGCCGGGAGCTTTGGCTACACCTTC.

There are a few counts of this clone. The DNA for the CDR3 is TGTGCCAGCACCCAGGGACAGGGAGGCGGAGAGCAGTACTTC. Its translation is CASTQGQGGGEQYF. The rearrangement joins TRBV7-9 to TRBJ2-7, with TRBD1 matching over 9 bases. Germline CDR1 SEHNR, CDR2 FQNEAQ (reference sequence). The CDR3 runs to 14 residues. J was trimmed by 7 bases and V by 7 bases; bases with no gene match: 11. Together with reference TRBV7-9 and TRBJ2-7, the CDR3 gives the full variable domain: DTGVSQNPRHKITKRGQNVTFRCDPISEHNRLYWYRQTLGQGPEFLTYFQNEAQLEKSRLLSDRFSAERPKGSFSTLEIQRTEQGDSAMYLCASTQGQGGGEQYFGPGTRLTVT.

The chain uses TRBV6-5 and TRBJ1-6; possibly TRBD1 for D (5 bases). V dropped 3 bases and J dropped 8 bases, with 14 bases sitting between them. This CDR3 has 15 residues. Germline V gene lookup returns CDR1 MNHEY and CDR2 SVGAGI. The CDR3, as DNA: TGTGCCAGCAGTTATGAGTGGGTGGGGGATTCACCCCTCCACTTT. This encodes CASSYEWVGDSPLHF.

CDR3 DNA: TGTGCCAGCAGCACCTCCTTCCGGTTGACAGAGACCCAGTACTTC. Amino acid sequence: CASSTSFRLTETQYF. The genes are TRBV7-8 and TRBJ2-5; D unresolved. Trimming took 5 bases from V and 4 from J, leaving 17 bases between them. This CDR3 contains 15 residues. Germline V gene data show CDR1 as SGHVS and CDR2 as FQNEAQ.

The chain combines TRBV19 with TRBJ1-2, with D possibly TRBD1 on 6 matching bases. The CDR3 totals 11 residues. The germline V gene encodes CDR1 LNHDA and CDR2 SQIVND (reference sequence). V was trimmed by 5 bases and J by 8 bases, leaving 9 bases between them. CDR3 protein: CASSLTGGYTF. The CDR3 nucleotides read TGTGCCAGTAGTCTCACAGGGGGCTACACCTTC.

This chain links TRBV6-4 with TRBJ1-2; D unresolved. This CDR3 region has 14 residues. Germline lookup yields CDR1 MRHNA and CDR2 SNTAGT. With 8 bases removed from V and 2 bases from J, the gap between germline ends came to 15 bases. In nucleotides, the CDR3 is TGTGCCAGCCGGGAAGAGCCTGGGAACTATGGCTACACCTTC. As protein: CASREEPGNYGYTF.

The V gene is TRBV30, the J gene TRBJ2-2; D could derive from TRBD1 or TRBD2 (5 bases each). The CDR3 loop spans 15 amino acids. Trimming shortened V by 3 bases and J by 1 base, and 12 bases separated the two germline ends. The germline V gene has CDR1 GTSNPN and CDR2 SVGIG (reference sequence). CDR3 DNA: TGTGCCTGGAGCGGTAGGGGACGGAACACCGGGGAGCTGTTTTTT. This gives the protein CAWSGRGRNTGELFF.

This clone showed up just a few times. The chain has TRBV10-1 and TRBJ2-7; 10 nucleotides match TRBD1. Losses at the gene ends were 5 bases for V and 3 bases for J; bases not matched to a gene: 4. Germline V gene lookup returns CDR1 WNHNN and CDR2 SYGVQD (reference sequence). This CDR3 has 14 amino acids. In DNA form, the CDR3 reads TGCGCCAGCAGTTCGGGACAGGGGCGCTACGAGCAGTACTTC. Its translation is CASSSGQGRYEQYF.

This chain joins TRBV7-2 and TRBJ1-6, with a possible D match to TRBD1 (5 bases). Germline CDR1 is SGHTA and CDR2 is FQGNSA. The CDR3 loop spans 14 amino acids. V shed 1 base and J shed 5 bases, with 6 bases lying between them. The CDR3 sequence: CASSLVRDNSPLHF. CDR3 coding DNA: TGTGCCAGCAGCTTAGTCAGGGATAATTCACCCCTCCACTTT.

The rearrangement joins TRBV10-2 to TRBJ2-1, with D unclear. Germline-derived CDR1 and CDR2 are WSHSY and SAAADI. V was cut by 5 bases and J by 1 base, with 0 bases left in between. The CDR3 consists of 11 residues. CDR3 sequence (DNA): TGCGCCAGCAGTTCCTACAATGAGCAGTTCTTC. It specifies CASSSYNEQFF.

The chain has TRBV2 and TRBJ2-2; TRBD1 agrees at 7 bases. V trimming: 4 bases; J trimming: 5 bases; junction bases outside the gene matches: 1. This CDR3 comprises 13 residues. Germline V gene data show CDR1 as SNHLY and CDR2 as FYNNEI. CDR3 in DNA: TGTGCCAGCAGTGTACAGGGGACCGGGGAGCTGTTTTTT. As protein: CASSVQGTGELFF.

CDR3 DNA: TGTGCCAGCAGTAGGGGACTAGCCGACCTAGCCAAAAACATTCAGTACTTC. Translated, it gives CASSRGLADLAKNIQYF. The chain has TRBV2 and TRBJ2-4; 9 bases map to TRBD2. This CDR3 is 17 amino acids long. Trimming at V came to 5 bases and at J to 0 bases, leaving 8 bases not matched to a gene. Germline CDR1 reads SNHLY; CDR2 reads FYNNEI.

V gene TRBV18 combines with J gene TRBJ2-7, with D possibly matching TRBD2 (6 bases). The CDR3 has 13 residues. In germline, CDR1 is KGHSH, CDR2 LQKENI. V lost 3 bases to trimming and J lost 3 bases, with 9 bases between them. CDR3 region: CASSPAAGYEQYF. The CDR3 coding sequence is TGTGCCAGCTCACCGGCAGCGGGCTACGAGCAGTACTTC.

The chain joins TRBV4-1 to TRBJ1-5; D not resolved. Germline CDR1 and CDR2: MGHRA and YSYEKL. Trimming took 7 bases from V and 1 from J, leaving 17 bases between them. The CDR3 loop spans 16 amino acids. CDR3 region: CASTPEVAGSNQPQHF. The CDR3 region has the DNA TGCGCCAGCACTCCCGAGGTGGCCGGGAGCAATCAGCCCCAGCATTTT.

The chain is built from TRBV11-3 and TRBJ2-7, with D possibly TRBD2 on 5 matching bases. Germline-derived CDR1 and CDR2 are SGHNT and YENEEA. Between the trimmed V and J ends, which lost 3 bases and 3 bases, there was a span of 9 bases. The CDR3 totals 13 residues. The CDR3 here is CASSFNRDYEQYF. As DNA, the CDR3 is TGTGCCAGCAGCTTTAACCGGGACTACGAGCAGTACTTC.

The chain recombines TRBV7-9 with TRBJ1-1; D is perhaps TRBD1 (6 bases). The CDR3 is 14 residues long. CDR1 SEHNR and CDR2 FQNEAQ come from the germline V gene (reference sequence). V was trimmed by 5 bases and J by 5 bases, leaving 15 bases between them. The CDR3 coding sequence is TGTGCCAGCAGCGTGGCGTCAGGGGTAACTGAAGCTTTCTTT. Its translation is CASSVASGVTEAFF.